Listed below are T cell receptor beta chains from one sample, sequenced in a study of blood T cell repertoires in COVID-19. Generated by immunoSEQ multiplex PCR, the TCRdb table keeps only in-frame clones and is missing some. Of more than 300,000 clones listed, under 95% were seen once; the top ten hold roughly 3.5%. Sequences were obtained from peripheral blood. The receptors come from a woman between 18 and 29 years old who had recovered from COVID-19. Both conserved end residues are part of each CDR3. D genes are given only for firm matches. Size is omitted from some rows. Given values are once, few, many or a class for expanded clones.

cdr3_nt cdr3_aa j_call clone_size v_call d_call
TGTGCTAGTGGTTTGGGTCGGGTGCAAGAGACCCAGTACTTC CASGLGRVQETQYF TRBJ2-5 once TRBV12-5 .
TGTGCCAGAACAGGGGAGGTGAACACTGAAGCTTTCTTT CARTGEVNTEAFF TRBJ1-1 . TRBV27 TRBD1
TGTGCCAGCTCTCGTACAAAACAGGGGGCCGGAGAGACCCAGTACTTC CASSRTKQGAGETQYF TRBJ2-5 . TRBV18 TRBD1
TGTGCCACCAGTGATTTTCGGGCGGGAGAGCCAGATACGCAGTATTTT CATSDFRAGEPDTQYF TRBJ2-3 once TRBV24-1 TRBD2
TGTGCCAGCAGCTTGTTGAAGGAGGCACATATTGGAGGCTACACCTTC CASSLLKEAHIGGYTF TRBJ1-2 few TRBV5-6 .
TGCAGCGTCTCCCGGGACAGGGGATACAATGAGCAGTTCTTC CSVSRDRGYNEQFF TRBJ2-1 once TRBV29-1 TRBD1
TGTGCCAGCAGTTACTCTGCGGGAGACCCAGATACGCAGTATTTT CASSYSAGDPDTQYF TRBJ2-3 . TRBV6-5 TRBD2
TGTGCCAGCAGCGCCCGACAGGGGGCGCGCACAGATACGCAGTATTTT CASSARQGARTDTQYF TRBJ2-3 . TRBV7-8 TRBD1
TGTGCCAGCAGTGAATTAGGAACTAGCGAGAATGAGCAGTTCTTC CASSELGTSENEQFF TRBJ2-1 . TRBV25-1 TRBD2
TGCGCCAGCAGCCAAAGACTAGCGGGGGCCTACAATGAGCAGTTCTTC CASSQRLAGAYNEQFF TRBJ2-1 . TRBV4-3 TRBD2
TGTGCCAGCAGCCCGAGGCCGAACACCGGGGAGCTGTTTTTT CASSPRPNTGELFF TRBJ2-2 . TRBV7-2 .
TGTGCCAGCAGCTTGGGGAAGACTAGCGGGACTACAGATACGCAGTATTTT CASSLGKTSGTTDTQYF TRBJ2-3 . TRBV7-9 TRBD2
TGTGCCAGCAGCTTTGACAGGGGGGCTCACAATGAGCAGTTCTTC CASSFDRGAHNEQFF TRBJ2-1 . TRBV11-3 TRBD1
TGTGCCAGCAGTGAATGGCAGGGCTCCTACAATGAGCAGTTCTTC CASSEWQGSYNEQFF TRBJ2-1 . TRBV25-1 .
TGTGCCAGCAGGGCTGGTACCGGGGAGCTGTTTTTT CASRAGTGELFF TRBJ2-2 . TRBV9 .
TGCGCCAGCAGCCAAGATGGAGAGGACACTGAAGCTTTCTTT CASSQDGEDTEAFF TRBJ1-1 few TRBV4-3 .
TGTGCCAGCAGCTTAGGTGGCACCACCGGGGAGCTGTTTTTT CASSLGGTTGELFF TRBJ2-2 . TRBV7-9 .
TGTGCCATCAGTGAAGGGGCAGGGCGGTTCACTGAAGCTTTCTTT CAISEGAGRFTEAFF TRBJ1-1 once TRBV10-3 .
TGTGCCAGCAGCTTAAGGCGGTCTGTTGGCTACACCTTC CASSLRRSVGYTF TRBJ1-2 . TRBV5-5 .
TGTGCCAGCAGCTTGGGACAGGGGGAAGACACCATATATTTT CASSLGQGEDTIYF TRBJ1-3 . TRBV5-4 TRBD1
TGTGCCAGCAGCTTAGTCGCCCGGAGAGAGGAGACCCAGTACTTC CASSLVARREETQYF TRBJ2-5 . TRBV7-2 .
TGTGCCACCAGCAGGACAGGCTACAATGAGCAGTTCTTC CATSRTGYNEQFF TRBJ2-1 . TRBV24-1 TRBD1
TGTGCCAGGAGGCCCGACGTTTTAAACACCATATATTTT CARRPDVLNTIYF TRBJ1-3 . TRBV5-6 .
TGTGCCAGCAGCTTGGTGGGAGGGCTATCCTCTGGAAACACCATATATTTT CASSLVGGLSSGNTIYF TRBJ1-3 once TRBV5-6 .
TGTGCCAGCAGTCGACAGGCACACCAGCCCCAGCATTTT CASSRQAHQPQHF TRBJ1-5 few TRBV12-3/TRBV12-4 .
TGTGCCAGCAGTTTATTCGGTGGAGATACGCAGTATTTT CASSLFGGDTQYF TRBJ2-3 . TRBV27 .
TGTGCCAGCAGTTTAGAAGGAGGGAACACTGAAGCTTTCTTT CASSLEGGNTEAFF TRBJ1-1 . TRBV11-3 .
TGTGCCACCAGTGATTCGAAGGAGGGGTTCTATGGCTACACCTTC CATSDSKEGFYGYTF TRBJ1-2 . TRBV24-1 .
TGTGCCATCAGCCTAGACAGGGGGTATTCACCCCTCCACTTT CAISLDRGYSPLHF TRBJ1-6 few TRBV10-3 TRBD1
TGTGCCAGCAGTTTTGGCCTAAGCGGTGAGCAGTTCTTC CASSFGLSGEQFF TRBJ2-1 . TRBV12-3/TRBV12-4 .
TGTGCCAGCAGCAGCAGACAGGGGGCGGCTGGAAACACCATATATTTT CASSSRQGAAGNTIYF TRBJ1-3 . TRBV13 TRBD1
TGTGCCAGCAGCTCTAAGGACAGGGGGCTATATGGCTACACCTTC CASSSKDRGLYGYTF TRBJ1-2 . TRBV5-4 TRBD1
TGCAGCGTTGAAGATTTAGTTTCGTCCGACTATGGCTACACCTTC CSVEDLVSSDYGYTF TRBJ1-2 . TRBV29-1 .